Each of the 32 T cell receptor beta chains below was sequenced from the same sample in a study of beta chain features in type 1 diabetes. The authors reverse transcribed all of the isolated RNA, so sequencing captured expressed TCRB transcripts. Sequencing used immunoSEQ multiplex PCR; TCRdb keeps in-frame clones, though not all of them. The sample shows a few hundred thousand clones, roughly 12% of them seen only once. The material sequenced was naive CD4+ T cells from blood. These receptor sequences come from a man aged 18 to 35 in good health.

The chain combines TRBV2 with TRBJ2-3, with TRBD2 matching over 11 bases. J gave up 6 bases and V 2 bases, and 4 bases lay outside the gene matches. Germline CDR1 reads SNHLY; CDR2 reads FYNNEI. The CDR3 length is 15 residues. CDR3 nucleotides: TGTGCCAGCAGTGAACTAGCGGGAGGAATTGATACGCAGTATTTT. Translation: CASSELAGGIDTQYF.

This clone was detected a few times. This chain uses TRBV10-3 with TRBJ2-4; 10 bases map to TRBD2. CDR3 length equals 15 residues. Germline assignment: CDR1 ENHRY and CDR2 SYGVKD. The ends lost 6 bases at V and 1 base at J; junction bases unmatched: 3. In DNA form, the CDR3 reads TGTGCCATCAGCCCGACTAGCGGGGCCAAAAACATTCAGTACTTC. Its protein product is CAISPTSGAKNIQYF.

J is TRBJ1-1 and V is TRBV5-1; D is uncertain. The germline V gene has CDR1 SGHRS and CDR2 YFSETQ. Trimming took off 0 bases at V and 5 bases at J, with 14 bases between the two ends. The CDR3 sequence is 15 residues long. CDR3 sequence: CASSLAPPLITEAFF. CDR3 in DNA: TGCGCCAGCAGCTTGGCTCCTCCCCTAATAACTGAAGCTTTCTTT.

A remark on this clone: The same CDR3 is also encoded by other DNA sequences in this sample. V and J are TRBV29-1 and TRBJ1-1; 7 positions match TRBD1. Germline CDR1 reads SQVTM; CDR2 reads ANQGSEA. This CDR3 is built from 12 residues. V dropped 7 bases and J dropped 1; count of bases not matched to a gene: 3. CDR3 residues: CSAGQANTEAFF. As DNA, the CDR3 is TGCAGCGCTGGACAGGCGAACACTGAAGCTTTCTTT.

This chain links TRBV6-5 with TRBJ1-5; D is undetermined. CDR1 is MNHEY and CDR2 is SVGAGI in the germline V gene. V lost 0 bases, J lost 2 bases, and 5 bases lay in between. The CDR3 is 14 amino acids. CDR3: CASSYSSGNQPQHF. The CDR3 region has the DNA TGTGCCAGCAGTTACTCGAGTGGCAATCAGCCCCAGCATTTT.

The rearrangement links TRBV20-1 to TRBJ1-5; D is ambiguous. The V and J ends lost 2 bases and 11 bases respectively, with 10 bases between them. Per germline, CDR1 DFQATT and CDR2 SNEGSKA (reference sequence). The CDR3 has 11 amino acids. The CDR3, as DNA: TGCAGTGCTAGACAAACACAGACCCAGCATTTT. It is translated as CSARQTQTQHF.

This clone has more than one count but fewer than ten. The V gene is TRBV5-1, the J gene TRBJ2-7; TRBD2 agrees at 8 bases. The germline V gene has CDR1 SGHRS and CDR2 YFSETQ. The junction had 6 bases not matched to a gene; V was cut back by 0 bases and J by 1 base. The CDR3 spans 16 residues. The CDR3 DNA follows: TGCGCCAGCAGCTTGGCCGGGGGGGAGGGTTCCTACGAGCAGTACTTC. As protein: CASSLAGGEGSYEQYF.

The chain has TRBV2 and TRBJ1-5; D ambiguous. Germline V gene sequence: CDR1 SNHLY, CDR2 FYNNEI. Deletions cut 7 bases from V and 9 bases from J, with 16 bases between. The CDR3 loop spans 13 amino acids. The CDR3 region has the DNA TGTGCCAGCACCGATTACTTGGTCTTGCCCCAGCATTTT. This translates into CASTDYLVLPQHF.

This clone has more than one count but fewer than ten. This rearrangement joins TRBV6-5 to TRBJ2-7; 9 positions match TRBD1. Germline V CDR1 and CDR2: MNHEY, SVGAGI. The ends lost 2 bases at V and 3 bases at J; junction bases unmatched: 5. CDR3 length equals 15 residues. In nucleotides, the CDR3 is TGTGCCAGCAGTTACCTTGGGACAGGGATCTACGAGCAGTACTTC. This gives the protein CASSYLGTGIYEQYF.

This clone was detected a few times. The rearrangement links TRBV5-4 to TRBJ2-3; weak D call: TRBD1 (6 bases). The CDR3 totals 14 residues. Germline CDR1 and CDR2: SGHNT and YYREEE (reference sequence). V dropped 4 bases and J dropped 2 bases, with 11 bases sitting between them. The CDR3, as DNA: TGTGCCAGCAGCCTGCCAGGGGCCACAGATACGCAGTATTTT. Its translation is CASSLPGATDTQYF.

The CDR3 nucleotides read TGTGCCAGCAGTGATATCGGTCGCGGGGGCGCGGGCACTGAAGCTTTCTTT. This gives the protein CASSDIGRGGAGTEAFF. This chain uses TRBV6-1 with TRBJ1-1, with a possible D match to TRBD1 (6 bases). CDR3 size: 17 residues. Per germline, CDR1 MNHNS and CDR2 SASEGT. Trimming left V 3 bases short and J 4 bases short, with 21 bases between.

This clone was counted a few times. This rearrangement joins TRBV5-1 to TRBJ1-1, with TRBD1 matching over 7 bases. Per the germline V gene, CDR1 is SGHRS and CDR2 is YFSETQ. V was clipped by 3 bases and J by 4 bases; unmatched bases: 12. This CDR3 spans 16 amino acids. CDR3 nucleotide sequence: TGCGCCAGCAGCTCACTAGGGACAGTATTGCCCACTGAAGCTTTCTTT. This codes for CASSSLGTVLPTEAFF. The variable domain in full, with the rest retrieved from reference TRBV5-1 and TRBJ1-1, is KAGVTQTPRYLIKTRGQQVTLSCSPISGHRSVSWYQQTPGQGLQFLFEYFSETQRNKGNFPGRFSGRQFSNSRSEMNVSTLELGDSALYLCASSSLGTVLPTEAFFGQGTRLTVV.

This clone occurred a few times. The rearrangement joins TRBV28 to TRBJ2-7; 8 bases align to TRBD2. The CDR3 sequence is 15 residues long. V shed 6 bases, J shed 5 bases, and the junction held 12 bases outside the gene matches. CDR1 MDHEN and CDR2 SYDVKM come from the germline V gene. CDR3 region: CASRSRTSTYHEQYF. CDR3 DNA: TGTGCCAGCAGATCCAGGACTAGCACGTATCACGAGCAGTACTTC.

The chain carries TRBV7-3 and TRBJ2-1; TRBD1 aligns across 7 bases. CDR1 is SGHTA and CDR2 is FQGTGA in the germline V gene. The CDR3 contains 14 residues. The junction had 7 bases not matched to a gene; V was cut back by 5 bases and J by 6 bases. CDR3 residues: CASSRTTGINEQFF. Written as DNA, the CDR3 is TGTGCCAGCAGCAGAACGACAGGGATCAATGAGCAGTTCTTC. Based on the CDR3 plus reference TRBV7-3 and TRBJ2-1, the full variable domain is GAGVSQTPSNKVTEKGKYVELRCDPISGHTALYWYRQSLGQGPEFLIYFQGTGAADDSGLPNDRFFAVRPEGSVSTLKIQRTERGDSAVYLCASSRTTGINEQFFGPGTRLTVL.

Note on this clone: The junction and the germline gene differ at one end; a read error may be behind it. The chain couples TRBV5-1 to TRBJ2-2; D gene uncertain. The CDR3 is 13 residues long. CDR1 and CDR2 from the germline V gene are SGHRS and YFSETQ. This CDR3 reads CASRLDQAGELFF. For the CDR3, the DNA is TGCGCCAGCAGATTGGATCAGGCCGGGGAGCTGTTTTTT.

This clone was detected a few times. The gene calls are TRBV4-2 and TRBJ1-5, with 7 bases fitting TRBD1. CDR1 is LGHNA and CDR2 is YNFKEQ in the germline V gene. V was clipped by 4 bases and J by 7 bases; unmatched bases: 4. There are 13 residues in the CDR3. Here the CDR3 reads CASSLEGQQPQHF. The CDR3 DNA reads TGTGCCAGCAGCCTCGAGGGACAGCAGCCCCAGCATTTT.

The chain has TRBV11-1 and TRBJ2-7; D is possibly TRBD1 (5 bases). Germline-derived CDR1 and CDR2 are SGHAT and FQDESV (reference sequence). V lost 5 bases, J lost 2 bases, and 7 bases lay in between. The CDR3 extends over 12 amino acids. The CDR3 sequence is CASSVDTYEQYF. In nucleotides, the CDR3 is TGTGCCAGCAGCGTGGACACCTACGAGCAGTACTTC.

This clone appeared a few times. This sequence joins TRBV9 and TRBJ1-2, with 8 positions matching TRBD1. Trimming cost V 0 bases and J 3 bases; bases outside gene matches: 4. This CDR3 has 15 residues. CDR1 is SGDLS, CDR2 YYNGEE, per germline. CDR3 region: CASSVDPGQDYGYTF. DNA for the CDR3: TGTGCCAGCAGCGTAGACCCGGGACAGGACTATGGCTACACCTTC.

A few counts support this clone. The gene calls are TRBV4-2 and TRBJ1-1, with D unresolved. CDR1 is LGHNA and CDR2 is YNFKEQ in the germline V gene. The germline V and J ends were trimmed by 0 bases and 0 bases, with 8 bases remaining between them. This CDR3 spans 15 amino acids. The CDR3 DNA reads TGTGCCAGCAGCCAAGAGAGAGGGCTGAACACTGAAGCTTTCTTT. It translates to CASSQERGLNTEAFF.

This clone was seen only a few times. The genes are TRBV7-2 and TRBJ2-5; D unclear. Trimming removed 7 bases from V and 5 bases from J, with 11 bases in between. The CDR3 spans 12 residues. Germline CDR1 and CDR2: SGHTA and FQGNSA. Here the CDR3 DNA reads TGTGCCAGCACCCCTTCTTCGGAGACCCAGTACTTC. Protein sequence: CASTPSSETQYF.

This rearrangement joins TRBV19 to TRBJ1-2; maybe TRBD1 (6 bases). The V gene lost 2 bases and the J gene lost 2 bases, with 12 bases spanning the gap. CDR3 length: 15 residues. From germline, CDR1 is LNHDA and CDR2 SQIVND (reference sequence). CDR3 amino acids: CASSIPGQINYGYTF. The CDR3, as DNA: TGTGCCAGTAGTATACCGGGACAAATCAACTATGGCTACACCTTC. The full variable domain, with the rest looked up from reference TRBV19 and TRBJ1-2, is DGGITQSPKYLFRKEGQNVTLSCEQNLNHDAMYWYRQDPGQGLRLIYYSQIVNDFQKGDIAEGYSVSREKKESFPLTVTSAQKNPTAFYLCASSIPGQINYGYTFGSGTRLTVV.

This chain connects TRBV28 to TRBJ2-7; 8 bases agree with TRBD1. The CDR3 has 14 amino acids. Germline CDR1 reads MDHEN; CDR2 reads SYDVKM. V was pared by 3 bases and J by 2 bases, with 3 bases of the junction left unmatched. The DNA of the CDR3 is TGTGCCAGCAGTTTGGGACAGGCGACCTACGAGCAGTACTTC. This codes for CASSLGQATYEQYF.

A few counts support this clone. The chain joins TRBV28 to TRBJ1-2, with TRBD1 as a possible D gene (6 bases). V lost 3 bases to trimming and J lost 6 bases, with 11 bases between them. Germline V CDR1 and CDR2: MDHEN, SYDVKM. This CDR3 has 13 residues. The chain's CDR3 is CASSLMAGDGYTF. CDR3 coding DNA: TGTGCCAGCAGTTTGATGGCAGGGGATGGCTACACCTTC.

The chain couples TRBV9 to TRBJ2-5; 9 positions match TRBD1. The CDR3 is made up of 15 amino acids. The V gene end was trimmed by 3 bases and the J gene end by 5 bases; junction bases not matched to a gene: 8. The germline gives CDR1 SGDLS, CDR2 YYNGEE. The CDR3 nucleotides are TGTGCCAGCAGCGACGGACAGGGGCAATGGGAGACCCAGTACTTC. Translating it yields CASSDGQGQWETQYF.

The V call is TRBV18, the J call TRBJ2-5, with 8 bases lining up with TRBD2. Germline lookup yields CDR1 KGHSH and CDR2 LQKENI. This CDR3 is 15 amino acids long. Unmatched junction bases numbered 5, after V lost 2 bases and J lost 3 bases. For the CDR3, the DNA is TGTGCCAGCTCACCATCTTTCGGGGGGGAAGAGACCCAGTACTTC. Protein product: CASSPSFGGEETQYF.

J is TRBJ2-7 and V is TRBV5-1; D possibly corresponds to TRBD2 (5 bases). Germline CDR1 is SGHRS and CDR2 is YFSETQ. V lost 2 bases to trimming and J lost 4 bases, with 13 bases between them. The CDR3 contains 14 residues. CDR3 DNA sequence: TGCGCCAGCAGCTTTGAGGGAATCCTTTACGAGCAGTACTTC. Translating gives CASSFEGILYEQYF.

This clone was seen more than once but under ten times. J is TRBJ2-5 and V is TRBV28; TRBD2 matches at 8 bases. The CDR3 loop spans 12 amino acids. With 2 bases clipped from V and 7 bases from J, the junction kept 0 bases outside the gene matches. Germline CDR1 is MDHEN and CDR2 is SYDVKM. CDR3 DNA: TGTGCCAGCAGTTTAACTAGCGGGACCCAGTACTTC. This codes for CASSLTSGTQYF.

The chain couples TRBV5-1 to TRBJ1-5; the match to TRBD1 covers 7 bases. Germline assignment: CDR1 SGHRS and CDR2 YFSETQ. Unmatched junction bases numbered 10, after V lost 0 bases and J lost 7 bases. The CDR3 runs 16 residues. The CDR3 region has the DNA TGCGCCAGCAGCTTGGAGGGAATAGGGGGCCGGCAGCCCCAGCATTTT. It translates to CASSLEGIGGRQPQHF.

This clone was counted only a few times. This chain joins TRBV13 and TRBJ2-1; 9 positions agree with TRBD2. The trim removed 5 bases at V and 4 bases at J, leaving 9 bases unmatched. There are 16 residues in the CDR3. The germline V gene has CDR1 PRHDT and CDR2 FYEKMQ (reference sequence). The CDR3 coding sequence is TGTGCCAGCAGCATTCTTAGCGGGAGTACTTACAATGAGCAGTTCTTC. This sequence encodes CASSILSGSTYNEQFF.

Written as DNA, the CDR3 is TGTGCCAGCAGCGTAAGTCTAGCTCAAAACACCGGGGAGCTGTTTTTT. The encoded protein is CASSVSLAQNTGELFF. The J gene is TRBJ2-2, the V gene TRBV9; D perhaps matches TRBD2 (5 bases). Trimming shortened V by 1 base and J by 2 bases, and 12 bases separated the two germline ends. Germline CDR1 reads SGDLS; CDR2 reads YYNGEE. CDR3 length: 16 amino acids.

This clone has only a few counts. The genes are TRBV7-9 and TRBJ2-7, with TRBD2 identical over 11 bases. The CDR3 sequence is 16 residues long. The J segment lost 6 bases and the V segment lost 4 bases, leaving 11 bases of the junction unmatched. CDR1 SEHNR and CDR2 FQNEAQ come from the germline V gene (reference sequence). As DNA, the CDR3 is TGTGCCAGCAGCTCTGGGACTAGCGGTGACGCATCCGAGCAGTACTTC. Amino acid sequence: CASSSGTSGDASEQYF. The full variable domain, completed using reference TRBV7-9 and TRBJ2-7, is DTGVSQNPRHKITKRGQNVTFRCDPISEHNRLYWYRQTLGQGPEFLTYFQNEAQLEKSRLLSDRFSAERPKGSFSTLEIQRTEQGDSAMYLCASSSGTSGDASEQYFGPGTRLTVT.

The chain couples TRBV5-1 to TRBJ2-1, with D possibly being TRBD2 (6 bases). Trimming took 2 bases from V and 8 from J, leaving 20 bases between them. Germline assignment: CDR1 SGHRS and CDR2 YFSETQ. This CDR3 spans 16 amino acids. CDR3 DNA sequence: TGCGCCAGCAGCTTCTACCCGGACTACCGCGATGATGAGCAGTTCTTC. This translates into CASSFYPDYRDDEQFF. The complete variable domain, with remaining parts taken from reference TRBV5-1 and TRBJ2-1, reads KAGVTQTPRYLIKTRGQQVTLSCSPISGHRSVSWYQQTPGQGLQFLFEYFSETQRNKGNFPGRFSGRQFSNSRSEMNVSTLELGDSALYLCASSFYPDYRDDEQFFGPGTRLTVL.